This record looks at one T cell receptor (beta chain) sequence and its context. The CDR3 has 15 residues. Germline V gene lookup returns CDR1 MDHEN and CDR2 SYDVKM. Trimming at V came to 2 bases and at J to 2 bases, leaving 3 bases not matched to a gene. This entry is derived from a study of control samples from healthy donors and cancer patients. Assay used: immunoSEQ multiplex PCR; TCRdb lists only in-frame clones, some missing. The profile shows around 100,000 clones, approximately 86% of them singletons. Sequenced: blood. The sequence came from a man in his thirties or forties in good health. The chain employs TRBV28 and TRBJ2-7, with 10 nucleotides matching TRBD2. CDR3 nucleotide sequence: TGTGCCAGCAGTTTACTTACTAGCGGGACCTACGAGCAGTACTTC. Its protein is CASSLLTSGTYEQYF.